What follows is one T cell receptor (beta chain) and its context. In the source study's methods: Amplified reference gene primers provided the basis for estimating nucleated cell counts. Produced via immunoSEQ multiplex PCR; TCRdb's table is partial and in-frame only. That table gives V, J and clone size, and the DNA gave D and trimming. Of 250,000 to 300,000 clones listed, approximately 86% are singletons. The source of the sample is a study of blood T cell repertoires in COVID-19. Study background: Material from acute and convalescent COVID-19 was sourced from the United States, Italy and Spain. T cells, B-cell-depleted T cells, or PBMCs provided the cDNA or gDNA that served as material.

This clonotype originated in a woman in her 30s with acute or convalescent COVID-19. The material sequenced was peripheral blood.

The chain's CDR3 is CASSPPWGEGDTQYF. CDR3 coding DNA: TGTGCCAGCAGCCCCCCGTGGGGGGAGGGGGATACGCAGTATTTT. This sequence joins TRBV7-9 and TRBJ2-3; 7 bases align to TRBD2. The CDR3 loop spans 15 amino acids. Germline values: CDR1 SEHNR, CDR2 FQNEAQ (reference sequence). Trimming removed 5 bases from V and 6 bases from J; junction bases left unmatched: 11.